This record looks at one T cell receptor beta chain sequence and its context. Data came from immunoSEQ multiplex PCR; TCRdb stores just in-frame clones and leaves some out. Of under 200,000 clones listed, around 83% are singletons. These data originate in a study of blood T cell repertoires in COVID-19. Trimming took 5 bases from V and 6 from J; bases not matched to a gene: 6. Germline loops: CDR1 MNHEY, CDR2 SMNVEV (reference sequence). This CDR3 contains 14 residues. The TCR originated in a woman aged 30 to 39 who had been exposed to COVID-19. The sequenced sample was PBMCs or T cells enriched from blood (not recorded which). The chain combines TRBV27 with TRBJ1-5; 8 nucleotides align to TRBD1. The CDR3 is CASSMTGVLQPQHF. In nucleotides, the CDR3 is TGTGCCAGCAGTATGACAGGGGTACTTCAGCCCCAGCATTTT.